This TCR beta chain was captured by sequencing in a study of blood T cell repertoires in COVID-19 (dated by TCRdb to 2018 to 2020). General notes on the study: Collaborator samples came from the United States, Italy and Spain and covered acute and convalescent phases of COVID-19. The material from the prospective study consisted of cDNA or gDNA derived from T cells, B-cell-depleted T cells, or PBMCs. Deeply sampled blood TCRbeta repertoires from subjects exposed to, actively infected with, or recovered from COVID-19 were included in the dataset. A freely available public database, intended as a resource for researchers studying the immune response to SARS-CoV-2, is where the repertoires were released. Samples came from the ongoing ImmuneRACE study (first 160 participants) plus 1,254 subjects from 6 global collaborators. The sample metadata nearly always contained a de-identified subject ID, COVID-19 status, age in years and sex. Where available, HLA class I and class II types were obtained from metadata supplied by the sample provider rather than from assay-based typing.

This clone appeared a few times. What antigen it recognizes has not been identified. It has no much larger one-base neighbor in the sample; base qualities were not kept. General findings and caveats noted by the study authors: Clinical and demographic metadata were provided uncurated, with the amount varying by source and participant.

CDR1 and CDR2 (SEHNR, FQNEAQ) derive from the germline V gene (reference sequence). Cut back by 2 bases and 8 bases, the V and J ends lie 12 bases apart. The CDR3 runs 13 residues from the cysteine to the phenylalanine. The CDR3 DNA has 39 bases and is translated from base 1. TCRbeta CDR3 regions were amplified from genomic DNA by means of the immunoSEQ Assay, a bias-controlled multiplex PCR. Under the source paper's analysis protocol: Nucleated cell counts per sample were estimated from amplification of reference gene primers within the assay. To quantify the absolute abundance of each unique TCRbeta CDR3 rearrangement, sequence reads were collapsed and filtered. For each sample, productive Simpson clonality was calculated by taking the square root of Simpson's diversity index across productive rearrangements. The table comes from immuneACCESS by way of TCRdb, which keeps in-frame sequences with V and J called. Part of the clones is missing from these tables; in studies checked, under half for an unresolved V gene and the rest for unknown reasons. V, J and clone size reflect that table, while D and trimming were determined from the DNA. For this sample the table gives about 120,000 clones, of which 87% were detected only once. The biggest ten clones account for 25% to 30% of the sample.

The collaborating institutions used their own protocols to collect whole blood in K2EDTA tubes. Collaborator samples were shipped for TCRbeta analysis as frozen whole blood, isolated PBMCs, or DNA extracted from either sample type. The clonotype was recovered from a woman in her 70s with acute or convalescent COVID-19. The sequence joins TRBV7-9 to TRBJ1-1; a tentative D call is TRBD1 (5 bases match). Sequenced: peripheral blood. The CDR3 sequence is CASSLQDGGEAFF. The nucleotide sequence is given as TGTGCCAGCAGCTTACAGGACGGGGGAGAAGCTTTCTTT.